These 21 T cell receptor beta chains originate from one sample sequenced in a study of T cells in Graves' hyperthyroidism and ophthalmopathy. RNA transcripts served as the template for amplifying TCR beta CDR3 regions. The TCR CDR3 first-round RT-PCR relied on the HTBI primer set. TCRdb re-called the multiplex PCR reads through MiXCR, storing one row per CDR3 protein. This table has approximately 710,000 distinct CDR3 sequences, 15% to 20% appearing once. Sequencing was carried out using blood. The receptors here all came from a man aged 50 or older with Graves' hyperthyroidism.

This clonotype was observed a handful of times. The rearrangement links TRBV27 to TRBJ2-7, with 8 positions matching TRBD2. Germline V gives CDR1 MNHEY, CDR2 SMNVEV (reference sequence). The CDR3 covers 15 residues. V trimming: 1 base; J trimming: 1 base; junction bases outside the gene matches: 3. CDR3 DNA sequence: TGTGCCAGCAGTTTATACGGGAGGGCTTCCTACGAGCAGTACTTC. This gives the protein CASSLYGRASYEQYF.

This clonotype occurred a few times. This rearrangement joins TRBV20-1 to TRBJ1-1; D possibly corresponds to TRBD1 (5 bases). CDR1 and CDR2 from the germline V gene are DFQATT and SNEGSKA (reference sequence). The length of the CDR3 is 15 residues. Deletions cut 2 bases from V and 5 bases from J, with 18 bases between. CDR3 sequence: CSARNSRRGGTEAFF. Here the CDR3 DNA reads TGCAGTGCTAGAAATTCGCGGCGGGGGGGGACTGAAGCTTTCTTT.

This clonotype was seen ten or more times. J is TRBJ2-7 and V is TRBV2; TRBD2 matches 10 bases. CDR1 and CDR2 from the germline V gene are SNHLY and FYNNEI. The CDR3 runs 15 residues. V lost 4 bases and J lost 6; bases outside the gene matches: 9. The CDR3 loop reads CASSVQLAGVGEQYF. In DNA, the CDR3 is TGTGCCAGCAGTGTTCAGCTAGCGGGAGTCGGCGAGCAGTACTTC. The variable domain in full, completed from reference TRBV2 and TRBJ2-7, reads EPEVTQTPSHQVTQMGQEVILRCVPISNHLYFYWYRQILGQKVEFLVSFYNNEISEKSEIFDDQFSVERPDGSNFTLKIRSTKLEDSAMYFCASSVQLAGVGEQYFGPGTRLTVT.

The chain joins TRBV12-3 or TRBV12-4 to TRBJ2-7; 10 bases are shared with TRBD1. The CDR3 length is 13 residues. Trimming took 7 bases from V and 5 from J; bases not matched to a gene: 5. Written as DNA, the CDR3 is TGTGCCAGCATCGGGACAGGGGACCACGAGCAGTACTTC. It yields the protein CASIGTGDHEQYF.

This clonotype came up a few times. The chain carries TRBV29-1 and TRBJ2-7; the match to TRBD2 covers 7 bases. This CDR3 has 13 residues. The trim removed 4 bases at V and 4 bases at J, leaving 7 bases unmatched. Germline assignment: CDR1 SQVTM and CDR2 ANQGSEA. CDR3 sequence (DNA): TGCAGCGTTGTGGGCGGGGGAGAGTACGAGCAGTACTTC. The encoded protein is CSVVGGGEYEQYF.

This clonotype came up a few times. This sequence joins TRBV6-2 or TRBV6-3 and TRBJ2-5; D possibly corresponds to TRBD1 (5 bases). Germline CDR1 reads MNHEY; CDR2 reads SVGEGT. The V end lost 1 base, the J end lost 1 base, and 7 bases lay between the germline ends. The CDR3 is 14 residues long. The CDR3 DNA is TGTGCCAGCAGTTACTACACAGGCCAAGAGACCCAGTACTTC. Translation: CASSYYTGQETQYF.

This CDR3 is CSAGTPGVGNIQYF. The CDR3 nucleotides are TGCAGTGCGGGCACCCCCGGGGTGGGAAACATTCAGTACTTC. The rearrangement joins TRBV20-1 to TRBJ2-4; D possibly corresponds to TRBD2 (5 bases). Trimming removed 6 bases from V and 6 bases from J, with 18 bases in between. This CDR3 has 14 amino acids. Germline V gene data show CDR1 as DFQATT and CDR2 as SNEGSKA (reference sequence).

The J gene is TRBJ2-7, the V gene TRBV20-1, with D possibly being TRBD1 or TRBD2 (5 bases each). The germline gives CDR1 DFQATT, CDR2 SNEGSKA (reference sequence). The CDR3 covers 16 residues. The V gene lost 0 bases and the J gene lost 3 bases, with 18 bases spanning the gap. CDR3 bases: TGCAGTGCTAGAGATCAAGAGGGACGGGATAGCTACGAGCAGTACTTC. Translated, it gives CSARDQEGRDSYEQYF.

Many counts were recorded for this clonotype. V usage is TRBV2 and J usage is TRBJ1-1, with 11 bases matching TRBD1. Trimming at V came to 6 bases and at J to 4 bases, leaving 7 bases not matched to a gene. CDR1 and CDR2 from the germline V gene are SNHLY and FYNNEI. The CDR3 sequence is 15 residues long. Here the CDR3 DNA reads TGTGCCAGCAGGGTGGACAGGGGGCTGGGCACTGAAGCTTTCTTT. Its protein is CASRVDRGLGTEAFF.

The J gene is TRBJ2-4, the V gene TRBV7-6; D unclear. The germline gives CDR1 SGHVS, CDR2 FNYEAQ. The V end was cut by 1 base, the J end by 6 bases, with 13 bases between. The CDR3 extends over 15 amino acids. The CDR3 nucleotides are TGTGCCAGCAGCTTAGGTTCTGTCCCTTCAAACATTCAGTACTTC. It is translated as CASSLGSVPSNIQYF.

This clonotype was seen a handful of times. This chain uses TRBV19 with TRBJ2-7; 8 bases line up with TRBD1. CDR1 and CDR2 (germline): LNHDA, SQIVND (reference sequence). The J segment lost 1 base and the V segment lost 5 bases, leaving 7 bases of the junction unmatched. CDR3 length: 15 amino acids. The CDR3 DNA follows: TGTGCCAGTAGTCCGTGGACAGGGCCGTCCTACGAGCAGTACTTC. Translated, it gives CASSPWTGPSYEQYF.

This clonotype was counted ten times or more. The CDR3 here is CASRRGFNEQFF. The CDR3 DNA sequence: TGTGCCAGCCGCCGGGGGTTCAATGAGCAGTTCTTC. The genes are TRBV27 and TRBJ2-1; possible D gene TRBD2, 6 bases. Germline V lookup: CDR1 MNHEY, CDR2 SMNVEV (reference sequence). V was cut by 8 bases and J by 6 bases, with 11 bases left in between. This CDR3 has 12 residues.

Many counts were recorded for this clonotype. The rearrangement joins TRBV6-1 to TRBJ1-1, with 7 bases that match TRBD1. CDR1 and CDR2 from the germline V gene are MNHNS and SASEGT. CDR3 size: 17 residues. With V trimmed by 8 bases and J by 3 bases, 18 bases remained unmatched. As DNA, the CDR3 is TGTGCCAGCGGGGGAAACCCCGGGACAGTGAGTGACACTGAAGCTTTCTTT. Protein sequence: CASGGNPGTVSDTEAFF.

The chain combines TRBV10-3 with TRBJ2-3, with 16 nucleotides matching TRBD2. The CDR3 has 16 amino acids. J lost 6 bases, V lost 8 bases, and 8 bases had no gene match. Germline V gene sequence: CDR1 ENHRY, CDR2 SYGVKD. The CDR3 here is CAIARGLAGGRDTQYF. DNA of the CDR3: TGTGCCATCGCTAGGGGACTAGCGGGAGGGAGGGATACGCAGTATTTT.

The chain couples TRBV15 to TRBJ2-5; D tentatively reads TRBD1 or TRBD2 (5 bases each). CDR1 and CDR2 from the germline V gene are LNHNV and YYDKDF (reference sequence). Deletions cut 0 bases from V and 4 bases from J, with 12 bases between. The CDR3 covers 15 residues. The CDR3 DNA follows: TGTGCCACCAGCAGAGACCCCTCAGGGACAGAGACCCAGTACTTC. Encoded protein: CATSRDPSGTETQYF.

The chain recombines TRBV4-1 with TRBJ2-1; TRBD1 might be the D (5 bases). Trimming took 3 bases from V and 0 from J, leaving 12 bases between them. CDR1 and CDR2 (germline): MGHRA, YSYEKL. The CDR3 extends over 16 amino acids. The DNA of the CDR3 is TGCGCCAGCAGCCAGGAAGACAGACGCTCCTACAATGAGCAGTTCTTC. It is translated as CASSQEDRRSYNEQFF.

This clonotype was detected many times. CDR3 in amino acids: CASSFGESTDTQYF. CDR3 bases: TGTGCCAGCAGTTTTGGGGAAAGCACAGATACGCAGTATTTT. The rearrangement links TRBV27 to TRBJ2-3; D remains ambiguous. V was pared by 3 bases and J by 0 bases, with 7 bases between. This CDR3 contains 14 residues. Germline CDR1 MNHEY, CDR2 SMNVEV (reference sequence).

This clonotype was seen a few times. The J gene is TRBJ2-5, the V gene TRBV5-1; perhaps D is TRBD1 or TRBD2 (5 bases each). The germline V gene has CDR1 SGHRS and CDR2 YFSETQ. This CDR3 region has 14 residues. Trimming shortened V by 0 bases and J by 1 base, and 7 bases separated the two germline ends. The CDR3 bases are TGCGCCAGCAGCTTGGGAGGGGTCCAAGAGACCCAGTACTTC. Amino acid sequence: CASSLGGVQETQYF.

This clonotype has just a few counts. This chain uses TRBV7-9 with TRBJ2-3; the D gene is possibly TRBD1 (5 bases). Looked up from germline, CDR1 is SEHNR and CDR2 is FQNEAQ (reference sequence). The V and J ends lost 3 bases and 1 base respectively, with 8 bases between them. This CDR3 region has 14 residues. The DNA of the CDR3 is TGTGCCAGCAGCTTCAGGGAACGCACAGATACGCAGTATTTT. It specifies CASSFRERTDTQYF.

The DNA for the CDR3 is TGTGCCAGCACTTATCCACAGAACACTGAAGCTTTCTTT. It is translated as CASTYPQNTEAFF. The chain recombines TRBV5-6 with TRBJ1-1; D call uncertain. CDR1 is SGHDT, CDR2 YYEEEE, per germline. This CDR3 region has 13 residues. V shed 6 bases and J shed 1 base, with 10 bases lying between them.

The sample holds many counts of this clonotype. The chain has TRBV3-1 and TRBJ1-6, with TRBD1 as a possible D gene (5 bases). Deletions cut 4 bases from V and 7 bases from J, with 11 bases between. Looked up from germline, CDR1 is LGHDT and CDR2 is YNNKEL (reference sequence). The CDR3 extends over 14 amino acids. CDR3 amino acids: CASSLRDSNSPLHF. CDR3 bases: TGTGCCAGCAGCCTCAGGGATTCGAATTCACCCCTCCACTTT.